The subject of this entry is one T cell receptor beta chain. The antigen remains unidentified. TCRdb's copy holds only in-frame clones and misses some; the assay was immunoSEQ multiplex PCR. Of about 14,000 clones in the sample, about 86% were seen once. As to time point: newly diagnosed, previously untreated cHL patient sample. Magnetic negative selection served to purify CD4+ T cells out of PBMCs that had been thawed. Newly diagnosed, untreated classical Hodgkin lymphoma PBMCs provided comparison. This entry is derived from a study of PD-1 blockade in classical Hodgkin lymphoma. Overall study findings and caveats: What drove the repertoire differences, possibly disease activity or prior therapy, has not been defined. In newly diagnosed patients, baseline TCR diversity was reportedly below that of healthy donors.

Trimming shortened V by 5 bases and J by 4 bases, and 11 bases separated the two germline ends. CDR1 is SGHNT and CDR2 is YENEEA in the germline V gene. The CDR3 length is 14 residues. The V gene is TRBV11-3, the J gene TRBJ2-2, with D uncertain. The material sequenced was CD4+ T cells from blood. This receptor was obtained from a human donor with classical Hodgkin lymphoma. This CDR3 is CASSPWARTGELFF. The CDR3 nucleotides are TGTGCCAGCAGCCCCTGGGCCCGCACCGGGGAGCTGTTTTTT.